Listed below are T cell receptor beta chains from one sample, sequenced in a study of metastatic and nonmetastatic thyroid tumors. TCRdb reassembled clones from the PCR reads with MiXCR. The data contain around 30,000 clones, around 23% of them singletons. The sequenced material came from tumor tissue. These receptor sequences come from a male donor with papillary thyroid cancer or a benign thyroid nodule (not recorded which). Some clones in this sample may be carry-over from other donors' samples. Each CDR3 is given with its conserved first and last residue. Each record gives: J gene, D gene, CDR3 length, V gene, clone size, CDR3 DNA, CDR3 protein. The D gene is left open where the match is weak. Clone sizes are given selectively: once, few, many, or a class where the clone is expanded.

TRBJ1-2 | - | 13 | TRBV6-1 | - | TGTGCCAGCAGTGAAGAATTCGGCAGGGGCCAAACCTTC | CASSEEFGRGQTF
TRBJ1-6 | - | 15 | TRBV6-5 | medium-sized | TGTGCCAGCAGTTACTCTGGGGGGCGGGAATCACCCCTCCACTTT | CASSYSGGRESPLHF
TRBJ2-7 | TRBD2 | 16 | TRBV6-2/TRBV6-3 | many | TGTGTCAGCAGTTACAGGGTTAGCGGGACTACCTACGAGCAGTACTTC | CVSSYRVSGTTYEQYF
TRBJ2-2 | - | 14 | TRBV24-1 | medium-sized | TGTGCCACCAGTGACCGGTCCCCCACCGGGGAGCTGTTTTTT | CATSDRSPTGELFF
TRBJ2-2 | - | 12 | TRBV4-2 | many | TGTGCCAGCAGCCAACCCACCGGGGAGCTGTTTTTT | CASSQPTGELFF
TRBJ1-6 | TRBD1 | 15 | TRBV6-1 | medium-sized | TGTGCCAGCTCAGCATCGGGACAGTTTAAGTCACCCCTCCACTTT | CASSASGQFKSPLHF
TRBJ1-1 | - | 13 | TRBV30 | - | TGTGCCTGGAGTACTCCCCTGATAGTTGAAGCTTTCTTT | CAWSTPLIVEAFF
TRBJ2-1 | TRBD2 | 15 | TRBV20-1 | once | TGCAGTGCTCCCGGGACTAGCGTCCTCTACAATGAGCAGTTCTTC | CSAPGTSVLYNEQFF
TRBJ1-6 | TRBD1 | 15 | TRBV20-1 | many | TGCAGTGCTAGAGGTCAGGGGGCCTATAATTCACCCCTCCACTTT | CSARGQGAYNSPLHF
TRBJ1-1 | - | 14 | TRBV11-3 | - | TGTGCCAGCAGCCGCGGCGGCCTGAACACTGAAGCTTTCTTT | CASSRGGLNTEAFF
TRBJ2-1 | - | 14 | TRBV6-1 | - | TGTGCCAGCAGTGACGGGACGACCTACAATGAGCAGTTCTTC | CASSDGTTYNEQFF
TRBJ2-3 | - | 13 | TRBV20-1 | many | TGCAGTGCTAGGGGTGAGCGGGTAGATACGCAGTATTTT | CSARGERVDTQYF
TRBJ1-1 | - | 16 | TRBV28 | many | TGTGCCAGCAGACAAACAGGCCTGCAAAAGGGTACTGAAGCTTTCTTT | CASRQTGLQKGTEAFF
TRBJ2-3 | - | 15 | TRBV30 | - | TGTGCCTGGAGTGTACAAAGCGCCCGGCGGAATACGCAGTATTTT | CAWSVQSARRNTQYF
TRBJ2-5 | - | 12 | TRBV28 | many | TGTGCCAGCAGTTGGGGTCAAGAGACCCAGTACTTC | CASSWGQETQYF
TRBJ1-5 | TRBD1 | 13 | TRBV7-8 | - | TGTGCCAGCAGGGACAGGTTCGGTCAGCCCCAGCATTTT | CASRDRFGQPQHF
TRBJ1-1 | TRBD1 | 11 | TRBV6-1 | many | TGTGCCAGCAGCGACAGGGTAAAAGCTTTCTTT | CASSDRVKAFF
TRBJ2-7 | - | 13 | TRBV6-2/TRBV6-3 | few | TGTGCCAGCACCTGGCGCCCTTTGGAGGAGCAGTACTTC | CASTWRPLEEQYF
TRBJ1-1 | - | 13 | TRBV29-1 | many | TGCAGCGCTAAAACAGGTCTGAACACTGAAGCTTTCTTT | CSAKTGLNTEAFF
TRBJ2-5 | TRBD1 | 16 | TRBV5-1 | many | TGCGCCAGCAGCTTGGCCGACGGGACAGGGCGGGAGACCCAGTACTTC | CASSLADGTGRETQYF
TRBJ2-1 | TRBD1 | 15 | TRBV6-2/TRBV6-3 | few | TGTGCCAGCAGTTTGGGGACAGGGGCTTACAATGAGCAGTTCTTC | CASSLGTGAYNEQFF
TRBJ2-3 | - | 16 | TRBV28 | few | TGTGCCAGTCTTACGACTAGAGCGGTTAGCACAGATACGCAGTATTTT | CASLTTRAVSTDTQYF
TRBJ2-7 | - | 12 | TRBV20-1 | medium-sized | TGCAGTGCTAGAGATTTGACCTACGAGCAGTACTTC | CSARDLTYEQYF
TRBJ2-1 | - | 12 | TRBV7-8 | medium-sized | TGTGCCAGCAGCTTATCGTTGTCTGAGCAGTTCTTC | CASSLSLSEQFF
TRBJ2-2 | TRBD1 | 18 | TRBV9 | many | TGTGCCAGCAGCATCGGGCCGGGACAGGGGGTGAACACCGGGGAGCTGTTTTTT | CASSIGPGQGVNTGELFF
TRBJ2-7 | - | 13 | TRBV12-3/TRBV12-4 | medium-sized | TGTGCCAGCGGCCGAGGGGTGTCCTACGAGCAGTACTTC | CASGRGVSYEQYF
TRBJ2-7 | - | 15 | TRBV7-9 | - | TGTGCCAGCAGCCATGAGGGGGGCAGATCCTACGAGCAGTACTTC | CASSHEGGRSYEQYF
TRBJ2-3 | - | 14 | TRBV7-6 | - | TGTGCCAGCAGCTTAGTTTGGGAATCAGATACGCAGTATTTT | CASSLVWESDTQYF
TRBJ2-1 | - | 15 | TRBV7-8 | - | TGTGCCAGCAGCTTAGCAAGGGATGGGGTAGATGAGCAGTTCTTC | CASSLARDGVDEQFF
TRBJ1-2 | - | 15 | TRBV28 | many | TGTGCCAGCAGTTTATTGCACAGGCCAACCTATGGCTACACCTTC | CASSLLHRPTYGYTF
TRBJ2-1 | TRBD2 | 12 | TRBV12-3/TRBV12-4 | few | TGTGCCAGCAGTTTTTGGGCTAGCGGGCAGTTCTTC | CASSFWASGQFF
TRBJ1-3 | TRBD1 | 13 | TRBV5-5 | - | TGTGCCAGCAGCGAAACAGGGGCGGACACCATATATTTT | CASSETGADTIYF
TRBJ2-3 | TRBD1 | 16 | TRBV9 | many | TGTGCCAGCAGCGTAGGTGGCAGGGGGCCCACAGATACGCAGTATTTT | CASSVGGRGPTDTQYF
TRBJ1-2 | - | 15 | TRBV28 | - | TGTGCCAGCAGTTCTTCAGGGGCGGCTAACTATGGCTACACCTTC | CASSSSGAANYGYTF
TRBJ2-7 | TRBD2 | 15 | TRBV15 | many | TGTGCCACCAGCAGAGTTAGCGGGAGTCATGACGAGCAGTACTTC | CATSRVSGSHDEQYF
TRBJ2-7 | - | 12 | TRBV6-1 | few | TGTGCCAGCATATATGGACACCACGAGCAGTACTTC | CASIYGHHEQYF
TRBJ2-7 | - | 13 | TRBV20-1 | few | TGCAGTGCCCTCAAGATGACGGCCTACGAGCAGTACTTC | CSALKMTAYEQYF
TRBJ1-1 | - | 14 | TRBV18 | many | TGTGCCAGCCCACTTGGGACGGCCGGGACTGAAGCTTTCTTT | CASPLGTAGTEAFF